This TCR beta chain was observed in a study of shared T cell receptors in the human thymus. The V gene end was trimmed by 0 bases and the J gene end by 5 bases; junction bases not matched to a gene: 8. Germline V lookup: CDR1 MRHNA, CDR2 SNTAGT. The CDR3 loop spans 16 amino acids. The repertoire was sequenced with immunoSEQ multiplex PCR; TCRdb's copy has only in-frame clones and lacks some. The profile covers hundreds of thousands of clones, with more than 75% appearing a single time and 0.013% taken by the ten largest. The sample was also reused in another study, on human thymus T cells.

This TCR was recovered from a boy less than two years old with a congenital heart defect. This chain links TRBV6-4 with TRBJ2-5, with 8 nucleotides matching TRBD2. The sample was thymocytes. DNA for the CDR3: TGTGCCAGCAGTGACTCAAAGCGGGAGATGGGGGAGACCCAGTACTTC. This sequence encodes CASSDSKREMGETQYF.